This T cell receptor beta chain was found in a study of T cell responses to AZD1222 COVID-19 vaccine. General observations from the study: Per reports, nearly half of all spike-specific TCRs target regions that are unmutated in variants. Baseline seropositivity occurred in only a handful of AZD1222 recipients. When two AZD1222 doses had been given, Spike-specific TCR breadth and depth rose.

Sequencing used immunoSEQ multiplex PCR; TCRdb keeps in-frame clones, though not all of them. The sample comprises around 120,000 clones, approximately 90% of which are singletons, and around 3.5% rests with the top ten. This clone was detected only once. Its matching antigen is unknown. The germline V gene encodes CDR1 LGHDT and CDR2 YNNKEL (reference sequence). Deletions cut 0 bases from V and 4 bases from J, with 12 bases between. The CDR3 covers 16 residues. V and J are TRBV3-1 (or the pseudogene TRBV3-2) and TRBJ2-2; no definite D call. This TCR was sampled from an adult in good health. The sample here was peripheral blood, taken on day 0 of AZD1222 vaccination. The CDR3 DNA sequence: TGTGCCAGCAGCCAAGATTGGGGTGGGATCACCGGGGAGCTGTTTTTT. It codes for CASSQDWGGITGELFF.